This TCR beta chain was observed in a study of cytomegalovirus exposure and HLA in healthy donors. Study information: Assignment to the Caucasian-associated ancestry cluster applied to around four fifths of the approximately 400 genotyped donors. Study findings and constraints: Most TCRs appeared rarely, but some public TCRs recurred in many donors. It is likely that the observed cluster of highly shared sequence variants was a sequencing artifact.

The study ran its PCR with 60 Vbeta and 13 Jbeta primers. The data were produced by immunoSEQ multiplex PCR, yet TCRdb's version contains in-frame clones alone and is incomplete. The profile shows under 200,000 clones, over 80% of them singletons. The germline V gene has CDR1 PRHDT and CDR2 FYEKMQ (reference sequence). The V segment lost 5 bases and the J segment 7 bases; nucleotides outside the gene matches: 13. The CDR3 consists of 15 residues. Remarks on this clone: The target antigen is unknown.

The rearrangement links TRBV13 to TRBJ2-7; 8 bases line up with TRBD1. Material: PBMCs. The TCR was taken from a male donor in good health and CMV-seronegative. The CDR3 reads CASSPQGALPGEQYF. The DNA of the CDR3 is TGTGCCAGCAGCCCGCAGGGGGCGCTTCCTGGTGAGCAGTACTTC.